The 29 T cell receptor beta chains below were found in one sample sequenced in a study of T cell changes during pregnancy in multiple sclerosis. The table came from immunoSEQ multiplex PCR; TCRdb's copy has only in-frame clones and leaves some out. The data contain approximately 64,000 clones, about 90% of them singletons. This material consisted of peripheral blood, taken in the first trimester of pregnancy. These TCRs come from a female donor with multiple sclerosis, enrolled in a pregnancy study.

This chain uses TRBV5-4 with TRBJ2-1, with a weak D call TRBD1 (6 bases). The CDR3 runs to 16 residues. V lost 4 bases, J lost 0 bases, and 14 bases lay in between. Germline V gene lookup returns CDR1 SGHNT and CDR2 YYREEE (reference sequence). The CDR3 region is CASSQDQGSSYNEQFF. The CDR3 DNA reads TGTGCCAGCAGCCAAGATCAGGGGAGCTCCTACAATGAGCAGTTCTTC.

The chain combines TRBV5-6 with TRBJ2-2; D gene unclear. Germline V gene data show CDR1 as SGHDT and CDR2 as YYEEEE. The length of the CDR3 is 17 residues. The germline V and J ends were trimmed by 2 bases and 4 bases, with 18 bases remaining between them. The chain's CDR3 is CASSFSRGRIGTGELFF. The CDR3 region has the DNA TGTGCCAGCAGCTTCAGTCGAGGAAGGATCGGCACCGGGGAGCTGTTTTTT.

V is TRBV5-5 and J is TRBJ2-4; 9 nucleotides align to TRBD2. Germline V gene data show CDR1 as SGHKS and CDR2 as YYEKEE (reference sequence). The junction had 12 bases not matched to a gene; V was cut back by 0 bases and J by 8 bases. The CDR3 runs 17 residues. The CDR3 DNA is TGTGCCAGCAGCTTGGCCAGTATAGCGGGAGCTTTGTACATTCAGTACTTC. This gives the protein CASSLASIAGALYIQYF.

The chain combines TRBV4-2 with TRBJ1-4; D is unresolved. The CDR3 is 14 amino acids. V was cut by 0 bases and J by 6 bases, with 8 bases left in between. Germline V gives CDR1 LGHNA, CDR2 YNFKEQ. The CDR3 sequence is CASSQEGGYEKLFF. The CDR3 nucleotides read TGTGCCAGCAGCCAAGAGGGCGGGTATGAAAAACTGTTTTTT.

The genes are TRBV11-2 and TRBJ2-7; D perhaps matches TRBD2 (6 bases). Germline CDR1 SGHAT, CDR2 FQNNGV. The CDR3 loop spans 14 amino acids. V gave up 2 bases and J gave up 6 bases, with 14 bases separating them. For the CDR3, the DNA is TGTGCCAGCAGCTTAAAGGCGGGATGGGTCGAGCAGTACTTC. This encodes CASSLKAGWVEQYF.

In its sample, this clone was seen a few times. This rearrangement joins TRBV28 to TRBJ2-7; TRBD1 matches at 9 bases. The CDR3 is made up of 16 amino acids. V gave up 5 bases and J gave up 5 bases; unmatched junction bases: 13. Germline V lookup: CDR1 MDHEN, CDR2 SYDVKM. The CDR3 DNA reads TGTGCCAGCAGTCCGGGACAGGGTAGTGGATGGGACGAGCAGTACTTC. Encoded protein: CASSPGQGSGWDEQYF.

V usage is TRBV2 and J usage is TRBJ2-7; 10 bases agree with TRBD2. J was trimmed by 2 bases and V by 6 bases; bases with no gene match: 4. The CDR3 contains 14 residues. Germline V lookup: CDR1 SNHLY, CDR2 FYNNEI. The CDR3 sequence: CASRAGLAAYEQYF. DNA for the CDR3: TGTGCCAGCAGGGCAGGACTAGCGGCCTACGAGCAGTACTTC.

The chain has TRBV7-2 and TRBJ2-3; TRBD1 matches 9 bases. J gave up 3 bases and V 4 bases, and 2 bases lay outside the gene matches. This CDR3 region has 14 residues. From germline, CDR1 is SGHTA and CDR2 FQGNSA. The CDR3 spells CASSSGQGTDTQYF. CDR3 DNA sequence: TGTGCCAGCAGCTCGGGACAGGGTACAGATACGCAGTATTTT.

The genes are TRBV9 and TRBJ1-2; D ambiguous. This CDR3 has 14 residues. CDR1 and CDR2 from the germline V gene are SGDLS and YYNGEE. Trimming removed 0 bases at V and 4 bases at J, with 10 bases between. In DNA form, the CDR3 reads TGTGCCAGCAGCGTAGGCAGCGTATCCTATGGCTACACCTTC. This gives the protein CASSVGSVSYGYTF.

This chain links TRBV11-2 with TRBJ2-7; TRBD2 aligns across 8 bases. CDR3 length: 16 residues. The V and J ends lost 5 bases and 4 bases, in that order; junction bases with no gene match: 13. The germline V gene encodes CDR1 SGHAT and CDR2 FQNNGV. DNA for the CDR3: TGTGCCAGCAGCCCACGGGAGGGCGGGACCACTTACGAGCAGTACTTC. It specifies CASSPREGGTTYEQYF.

In this sample, this clone turned up once. The genes are TRBV7-2 and TRBJ2-7; tentative D call: TRBD2 (5 bases). Per germline, CDR1 SGHTA and CDR2 FQGNSA. Trimming shortened V by 2 bases and J by 4 bases, and 9 bases separated the two germline ends. CDR3 size: 13 residues. The CDR3 reads CASSLLDWYEQYF. CDR3 DNA sequence: TGTGCCAGCAGCTTACTGGACTGGTACGAGCAGTACTTC.

This clone was counted once. This chain connects TRBV7-9 to TRBJ2-1; D is perhaps TRBD2 (6 bases). This CDR3 contains 12 residues. Germline V gene data show CDR1 as SEHNR and CDR2 as FQNEAQ (reference sequence). Trimming stripped 5 bases from V and 9 bases from J, with 11 bases between. The CDR3 here is CASSRLEAEQFF. For the CDR3, the DNA is TGTGCCAGCAGCCGACTAGAGGCTGAGCAGTTCTTC.

The chain employs TRBV6-1 and TRBJ2-4; 11 bases map to TRBD1. V trimming: 2 bases; J trimming: 6 bases; junction bases outside the gene matches: 6. The CDR3 sequence is 16 residues long. The germline CDR1 and CDR2 sequences are MNHNS and SASEGT. The CDR3 sequence: CASSEPGQGVSNIQYF. DNA of the CDR3: TGTGCCAGCAGTGAACCGGGACAGGGGGTATCAAACATTCAGTACTTC.

The chain joins TRBV5-1 to TRBJ1-2; D is ambiguous. Germline loops: CDR1 SGHRS, CDR2 YFSETQ. CDR3 length: 15 amino acids. The V end was cut by 2 bases, the J end by 0 bases, with 11 bases between. The CDR3 coding sequence is TGCGCCAGCAGCTTAGCAGGCACCCCTAACTATGGCTACACCTTC. As protein: CASSLAGTPNYGYTF.

The V call is TRBV28, the J call TRBJ1-1; 9 bases agree with TRBD1. Germline lookup yields CDR1 MDHEN and CDR2 SYDVKM. V shed 7 bases and J 4 bases; nucleotides not matched to a gene: 7. The CDR3 loop spans 14 amino acids. The chain's CDR3 is CASNNRGRGTEAFF. The CDR3, as DNA: TGTGCCAGCAACAACAGGGGGCGCGGCACTGAAGCTTTCTTT.

The chain joins TRBV5-1 to TRBJ1-2, with D maybe TRBD1 (6 bases). Between the trimmed V and J ends, which lost 0 bases and 3 bases, there was a span of 6 bases. Germline values: CDR1 SGHRS, CDR2 YFSETQ. CDR3 length: 13 amino acids. The CDR3 reads CASSLDRDYGYTF. The CDR3 coding sequence is TGCGCCAGCAGCTTGGACAGGGACTATGGCTACACCTTC.

CDR3 in amino acids: CASSYRNPGRGGYTF. The CDR3 DNA follows: TGTGCCAGCAGTTACAGGAATCCAGGGAGGGGTGGCTACACCTTC. This chain links TRBV6-5 with TRBJ1-2, with a possible D match to TRBD1 (5 bases). Germline V CDR1 and CDR2: MNHEY, SVGAGI. The CDR3 consists of 15 residues. Between the trimmed V and J ends, which lost 2 bases and 7 bases, there was a span of 17 bases.

The chain links TRBV25-1 to TRBJ2-3; D is unresolved. This CDR3 has 13 amino acids. Trimming cost V 1 base and J 6 bases, with 8 bases left between them. The germline gives CDR1 MGHDK, CDR2 SYGVNS. The CDR3 here is CASSEWAGDTQYF. The CDR3 coding sequence is TGTGCCAGCAGTGAATGGGCTGGGGATACGCAGTATTTT.

The DNA of the CDR3 is TGTGCCAGCAGCCCCCAGGGTCAGGAGGGGTCCTACGAGCAGTACTTC. Its protein is CASSPQGQEGSYEQYF. V usage is TRBV7-9 and J usage is TRBJ2-7, with D perhaps matching TRBD2 (6 bases). CDR1 and CDR2 from the germline V gene are SEHNR and FQNEAQ (reference sequence). The V and J ends lost 5 bases and 1 base respectively, with 18 bases between them. The CDR3 runs 16 residues.

For the CDR3, the DNA is TGTGCCAGCAGTTTACCCTCGCTAGCGGGGGCCTACGAGCAGTACTTC. The encoded protein is CASSLPSLAGAYEQYF. This rearrangement joins TRBV28 to TRBJ2-7, with 10 positions matching TRBD2. CDR3 length: 16 residues. In germline, CDR1 is MDHEN, CDR2 SYDVKM. J lost 2 bases, V lost 2 bases, and 6 bases had no gene match.

The CDR3 coding sequence is TGTGCCAGCAGCCCCGGGAGCAGGACCTCCTATGGCTACACCTTC. It codes for CASSPGSRTSYGYTF. The J gene is TRBJ1-2, the V gene TRBV6-1, with D unclear. The CDR3 is 15 residues long. V lost 6 bases to trimming and J lost 4 bases, with 18 bases between them. Germline assignment: CDR1 MNHNS and CDR2 SASEGT.

This clone was counted once. J is TRBJ2-1 and V is TRBV7-8; a weak D match, TRBD2 (5 bases). Germline V gene lookup returns CDR1 SGHVS and CDR2 FQNEAQ. The V and J ends lost 1 base and 3 bases respectively, with 13 bases between them. This CDR3 spans 16 amino acids. CDR3 region: CASSLDGESGYNEQFF. DNA for the CDR3: TGTGCCAGCAGCTTAGATGGGGAGTCGGGCTACAATGAGCAGTTCTTC. Using reference TRBV7-8 and TRBJ2-1 for the parts outside the CDR3, the full variable domain is GAGVSQSPRYKVAKRGQDVALRCDPISGHVSLFWYQQALGQGPEFLTYFQNEAQLDKSGLPSDRFFAERPEGSVSTLKIQRTQQEDSAVYLCASSLDGESGYNEQFFGPGTRLTVL.

The rearrangement uses TRBV5-1 and TRBJ1-1; 7 bases fit TRBD1. The CDR3 covers 14 residues. From germline, CDR1 is SGHRS and CDR2 YFSETQ. Trimming took 9 bases from V and 4 from J; bases not matched to a gene: 12. CDR3 in amino acids: CATRQGTEFTEAFF. DNA for the CDR3: TGCGCCACACGACAGGGTACAGAATTCACTGAAGCTTTCTTT.

The rearrangement links TRBV9 to TRBJ1-4, with TRBD1 identical over 8 bases. V shed 3 bases, J shed 7 bases, and the junction held 14 bases outside the gene matches. Looked up from germline, CDR1 is SGDLS and CDR2 is YYNGEE. The CDR3 runs to 17 residues. The CDR3 sequence is CASSARPGQGKGEKLFF. CDR3 coding DNA: TGTGCCAGCAGCGCTCGTCCTGGACAGGGAAAAGGTGAAAAACTGTTTTTT.

The J gene is TRBJ2-7, the V gene TRBV19, with 10 bases identical to TRBD1. The V gene's germline CDR1 is LNHDA and CDR2 SQIVND (reference sequence). The trim removed 2 bases at V and 6 bases at J, leaving 7 bases unmatched. CDR3 length: 15 residues. CDR3 coding DNA: TGTGCCAGTAGTATACCCGGGACAGGGGCTGGCGAGCAGTACTTC. Translating it yields CASSIPGTGAGEQYF. Full variable domain (remainder filled in from reference TRBV19 and TRBJ2-7): DGGITQSPKYLFRKEGQNVTLSCEQNLNHDAMYWYRQDPGQGLRLIYYSQIVNDFQKGDIAEGYSVSREKKESFPLTVTSAQKNPTAFYLCASSIPGTGAGEQYFGPGTRLTVT.

The chain has TRBV19 and TRBJ1-2; 8 bases are shared with TRBD1. The length of the CDR3 is 14 residues. V shed 5 bases and J 4 bases; nucleotides not matched to a gene: 6. Germline V gene sequence: CDR1 LNHDA, CDR2 SQIVND (reference sequence). The CDR3 reads CASSPQTGGYGYTF. CDR3 sequence (DNA): TGTGCCAGTAGTCCCCAAACAGGGGGCTATGGCTACACCTTC.

The J gene is TRBJ1-4, the V gene TRBV9; maybe TRBD1 (5 bases). The CDR3 sequence is 15 residues long. Germline lookup yields CDR1 SGDLS and CDR2 YYNGEE. Trimming took 6 bases from V and 4 from J, leaving 16 bases between them. The CDR3 DNA is TGTGCCAGCACCCTCAGCGGGGGAATTAATGAAAAACTGTTTTTT. It translates to CASTLSGGINEKLFF. Variable domain in full (rest from reference TRBV9 and TRBJ1-4): DSGVTQTPKHLITATGQRVTLRCSPRSGDLSVYWYQQSLDQGLQFLIQYYNGEERAKGNILERFSAQQFPDLHSELNLSSLELGDSALYFCASTLSGGINEKLFFGSGTQLSVL.

The chain links TRBV7-9 to TRBJ1-3, with a tentative D call TRBD1 (6 bases). The CDR3 length is 15 residues. The V end lost 5 bases, the J end lost 0 bases, and 11 bases lay between the germline ends. CDR1 and CDR2 from the germline V gene are SEHNR and FQNEAQ (reference sequence). Here the CDR3 DNA reads TGTGCCAGCAGCCTGGGACACTTCTCTGGAAACACCATATATTTT. Its protein product is CASSLGHFSGNTIYF.

V is TRBV18 and J is TRBJ2-1, with 12 bases that match TRBD2. The germline V gene has CDR1 KGHSH and CDR2 LQKENI. J was trimmed by 0 bases and V by 4 bases; bases with no gene match: 10. CDR3 length: 19 residues. Here the CDR3 DNA reads TGTGCCAGCTCACTTTCGCTAGCGGGAGGGCCGAGCTCCTACAATGAGCAGTTCTTC. Protein: CASSLSLAGGPSSYNEQFF. Variable domain in full (rest from reference TRBV18 and TRBJ2-1): NAGVMQNPRHLVRRRGQEARLRCSPMKGHSHVYWYRQLPEEGLKFMVYLQKENIIDESGMPKERFSAEFPKEGPSILRIQQVVRGDSAAYFCASSLSLAGGPSSYNEQFFGPGTRLTVL.